The 18 T cell receptor beta chains listed next were all sequenced from one sample in a study of cytomegalovirus exposure and HLA in healthy donors. The study ran its PCR with 60 Vbeta and 13 Jbeta primers. Sequencing used immunoSEQ multiplex PCR; TCRdb keeps in-frame clones, though not all of them. Counted here are fewer than 110,000 clones, approximately 79% occurring once; the ten biggest clones make up approximately 3.8%. Sequencing was performed on PBMCs. These receptors were taken from a man aged 45-60 years in good health and CMV-seropositive.

The J gene is TRBJ2-7, the V gene TRBV30; 7 bases line up with TRBD2. This CDR3 region has 15 residues. After removal of 0 bases from V and 6 bases from J, the junction contained 11 bases not matched to a gene. The germline CDR1 and CDR2 sequences are GTSNPN and SVGIG (reference sequence). CDR3 sequence reads: CAWSVLFGGSGEQYF. DNA of the CDR3: TGTGCCTGGAGTGTACTATTTGGCGGGAGTGGCGAGCAGTACTTC.

This clone occurred a few times. This chain links TRBV10-1 with TRBJ2-7; 15 nucleotides line up with TRBD2. V trimming: 0 bases; J trimming: 3 bases; junction bases outside the gene matches: 15. The CDR3 consists of 21 residues. CDR1 is WNHNN, CDR2 SYGVQD, per germline (reference sequence). CDR3 sequence: CASSESTGTGTSGGYYYEQYF. Written as DNA, the CDR3 is TGCGCCAGCAGTGAGTCGACGGGAACCGGGACTAGCGGGGGGTATTACTACGAGCAGTACTTC.

V and J are TRBV7-8 and TRBJ2-2; 7 bases are a match to TRBD1. Losses at the gene ends were 11 bases for V and 7 bases for J; bases not matched to a gene: 19. Germline CDR1 SGHVS, CDR2 FQNEAQ. The CDR3 spans 16 residues. This CDR3 is CAGNGGQSKSIGELFF. As DNA, the CDR3 is TGTGCCGGCAATGGGGGACAGTCGAAATCTATCGGGGAGCTGTTTTTT.

This clone was recorded a few times. V and J are TRBV7-9 and TRBJ2-3, with 15 bases that match TRBD2. Germline V CDR1 and CDR2: SEHNR, FQNEAQ (reference sequence). This CDR3 is 18 amino acids long. The ends lost 5 bases at V and 3 bases at J; junction bases unmatched: 9. The CDR3 is CASSPLGLAGGRTDTQYF. The CDR3, as DNA: TGTGCCAGCAGCCCGCTCGGACTAGCGGGAGGGAGGACAGATACGCAGTATTTT.

The chain combines TRBV6-1 with TRBJ1-1, with D unclear. The CDR3 has 13 amino acids. The germline gives CDR1 MNHNS, CDR2 SASEGT. Trimming cost V 5 bases and J 2 bases, with 9 bases left between them. The CDR3 is CASSRDYNTEAFF. CDR3 in DNA: TGTGCCAGCAGTCGGGATTACAACACTGAAGCTTTCTTT.

The chain links TRBV18 to TRBJ2-7; TRBD1 matches at 10 bases. The CDR3 runs to 15 residues. CDR1 is KGHSH and CDR2 is LQKENI in the germline V gene. J lost 5 bases, V lost 3 bases, and 7 bases had no gene match. CDR3: CASSPVGTGVHEQYF. The CDR3 nucleotides are TGTGCCAGCTCACCGGTGGGGACAGGGGTCCACGAGCAGTACTTC.

This clone was counted a few times. The CDR3 here is CASSLTSGREYEQYF. DNA of the CDR3: TGTGCCAGCAGCTTAACTAGCGGGAGAGAGTACGAGCAGTACTTC. This sequence joins TRBV7-3 and TRBJ2-5; 9 bases fit TRBD2. The closer fit of TRBJ2-7 to the DNA end suggests the J call may be wrong. Germline-derived CDR1 and CDR2 are SGHTA and FQGTGA. The CDR3 is 15 residues long.

This clone was detected a few times. V is TRBV4-2 and J is TRBJ1-2; D gene uncertain. Trimming cost V 0 bases and J 4 bases, with 9 bases left between them. The germline V gene encodes CDR1 LGHNA and CDR2 YNFKEQ. The CDR3 is 14 residues long. CDR3: CASSQEDSRYGYTF. The CDR3 region has the DNA TGTGCCAGCAGCCAAGAAGACTCCCGCTATGGCTACACCTTC.

The chain recombines TRBV18 with TRBJ2-3; TRBD1 matches at 10 bases. The germline V gene has CDR1 KGHSH and CDR2 LQKENI. V dropped 0 bases and J dropped 7; count of bases not matched to a gene: 4. This CDR3 contains 15 residues. Here the CDR3 reads CASSPPRDRGYTQYF. CDR3 bases: TGTGCCAGCTCACCACCCCGGGACAGGGGATATACGCAGTATTTT.

This clone occurred a few times. The chain recombines TRBV5-8 with TRBJ2-1; 7 nucleotides line up with TRBD2. With V trimmed by 2 bases and J by 6 bases, 8 bases remained unmatched. The germline gives CDR1 SGHTS, CDR2 YDEGEE. The CDR3 sequence is 15 residues long. The CDR3 is CASSLNAGAPNEQFF. As DNA, the CDR3 is TGTGCCAGCAGCTTAAACGCGGGAGCGCCCAATGAGCAGTTCTTC. Full variable domain (rest looked up from reference TRBV5-8 and TRBJ2-1): EAGVTQSPTHLIKTRGQQATLRCSPISGHTSVYWYQQALGLGLQFLLWYDEGEERNRGNFPPRFSGRQFPNYSSELNVNALELEDSALYLCASSLNAGAPNEQFFGPGTRLTVL.

The rearrangement uses TRBV5-4 and TRBJ2-1, with D maybe TRBD2 (6 bases). This CDR3 has 15 amino acids. Germline assignment: CDR1 SGHNT and CDR2 YYREEE (reference sequence). Trimming took off 3 bases at V and 4 bases at J, with 14 bases between the two ends. In DNA form, the CDR3 reads TGTGCCAGCAGCTCTCCGGGAGTGGGATACAATGAGCAGTTCTTC. It codes for CASSSPGVGYNEQFF.

Only a few counts were recorded for this clone. J is TRBJ1-2 and V is TRBV28; the D gene is possibly TRBD1 (6 bases). V lost 3 bases to trimming and J lost 4 bases, with 15 bases between them. There are 15 residues in the CDR3. CDR1 and CDR2 (germline): MDHEN, SYDVKM. CDR3 amino acids: CASSLSQDRLYGYTF. The CDR3 bases are TGTGCCAGCAGTTTGTCTCAGGACAGACTCTATGGCTACACCTTC.

The chain recombines TRBV27 with TRBJ1-2; 7 bases agree with TRBD1. Germline V gene data show CDR1 as MNHEY and CDR2 as SMNVEV (reference sequence). The CDR3 has 16 residues. Trimming took 4 bases from V and 0 from J; bases not matched to a gene: 8. CDR3 protein: CASSYLTDRTNYGYTF. Here the CDR3 DNA reads TGTGCCAGCAGTTACCTGACGGACAGGACTAACTATGGCTACACCTTC.

The chain links TRBV14 to TRBJ2-7; 8 bases are a match to TRBD2. V lost 3 bases, J lost 4 bases, and 23 bases stayed unmatched. This CDR3 spans 20 amino acids. Germline values: CDR1 SGHDN, CDR2 FVKESK. This chain's CDR3 is CASSHEASGSLLYPLYEQYF. CDR3 nucleotide sequence: TGTGCCAGCAGCCACGAGGCCAGCGGGAGTTTATTATACCCCCTTTACGAGCAGTACTTC.

The V call is TRBV6-1, the J call TRBJ2-7; D possibly corresponds to TRBD1 (5 bases). The CDR3 has 12 residues. V dropped 7 bases and J dropped 3 bases, with 10 bases sitting between them. Germline V CDR1 and CDR2: MNHNS, SASEGT. The CDR3, as DNA: TGTGCCAGCAAAAGGGGTATCTACGAGCAGTACTTC. This codes for CASKRGIYEQYF.

The rearrangement links TRBV9 to TRBJ2-3; 7 nucleotides align to TRBD2. V shed 7 bases, J shed 3 bases, and the junction held 11 bases outside the gene matches. The germline V gene encodes CDR1 SGDLS and CDR2 YYNGEE. There are 15 residues in the CDR3. The CDR3 protein is CASGRETRLTDTQYF. CDR3 in DNA: TGTGCCAGCGGGCGGGAGACTAGATTAACAGATACGCAGTATTTT.

This rearrangement joins TRBV11-2 to TRBJ2-1, with 11 bases fitting TRBD2. This CDR3 is built from 18 residues. CDR1 is SGHAT and CDR2 is FQNNGV in the germline V gene. Trimming removed 2 bases from V and 6 bases from J; junction bases left unmatched: 12. The CDR3: CASSLKRQLAGVLNEQFF. The CDR3 DNA sequence: TGTGCCAGCAGCTTAAAGCGGCAACTAGCGGGAGTCCTCAATGAGCAGTTCTTC.

V usage is TRBV29-1 and J usage is TRBJ2-7; 10 bases align to TRBD1. This CDR3 has 12 amino acids. The germline V gene has CDR1 SQVTM and CDR2 ANQGSEA. The junction had 6 bases not matched to a gene; V was cut back by 7 bases and J by 6 bases. As DNA, the CDR3 is TGCAGCGCTGGACAGGGGGAAGGCGAGCAGTACTTC. It encodes CSAGQGEGEQYF.